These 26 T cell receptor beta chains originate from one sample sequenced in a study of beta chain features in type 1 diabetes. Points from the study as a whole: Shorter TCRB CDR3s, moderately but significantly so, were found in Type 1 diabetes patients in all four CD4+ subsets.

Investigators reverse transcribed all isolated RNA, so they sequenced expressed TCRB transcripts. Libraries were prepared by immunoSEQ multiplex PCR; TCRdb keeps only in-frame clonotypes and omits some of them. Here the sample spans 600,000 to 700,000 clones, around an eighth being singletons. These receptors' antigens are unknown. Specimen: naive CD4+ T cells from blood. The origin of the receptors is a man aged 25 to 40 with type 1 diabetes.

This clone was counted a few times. The CDR3 DNA reads as TGTGCCAGCAGTGAAGACGCCTATGGCTACACCTTC. Its protein is CASSEDAYGYTF. V is TRBV2 and J is TRBJ1-2; no firm D call. Trimming shortened V by 1 base and J by 4 bases, and 4 bases separated the two germline ends. The germline CDR1 and CDR2 sequences are SNHLY and FYNNEI. The CDR3 has 12 residues.

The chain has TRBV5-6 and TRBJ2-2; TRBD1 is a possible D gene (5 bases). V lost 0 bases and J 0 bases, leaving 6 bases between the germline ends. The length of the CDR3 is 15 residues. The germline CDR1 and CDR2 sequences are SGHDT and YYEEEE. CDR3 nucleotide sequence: TGTGCCAGCAGCTTGGCAGGGTCGAACACCGGGGAGCTGTTTTTT. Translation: CASSLAGSNTGELFF.

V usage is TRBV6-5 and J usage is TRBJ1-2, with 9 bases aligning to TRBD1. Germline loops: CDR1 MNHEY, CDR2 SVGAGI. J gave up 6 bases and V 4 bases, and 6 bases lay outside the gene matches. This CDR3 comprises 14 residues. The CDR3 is CASSSTGGSHGYTF. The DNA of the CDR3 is TGTGCCAGCAGTTCTACAGGGGGCAGCCATGGCTACACCTTC.

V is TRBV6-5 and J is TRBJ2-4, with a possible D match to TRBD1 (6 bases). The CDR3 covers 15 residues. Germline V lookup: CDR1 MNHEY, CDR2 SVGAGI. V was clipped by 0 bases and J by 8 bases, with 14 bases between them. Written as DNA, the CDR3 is TGTGCCAGCAGTTACTCAGGAATCCAGGGGTACATTCAGTACTTC. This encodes CASSYSGIQGYIQYF.

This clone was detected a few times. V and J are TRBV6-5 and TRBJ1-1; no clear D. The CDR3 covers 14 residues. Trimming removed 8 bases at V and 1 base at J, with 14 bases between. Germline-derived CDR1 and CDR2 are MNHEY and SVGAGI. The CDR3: CASLRRTANTEAFF. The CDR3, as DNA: TGTGCCAGCCTAAGAAGGACGGCGAACACTGAAGCTTTCTTT.

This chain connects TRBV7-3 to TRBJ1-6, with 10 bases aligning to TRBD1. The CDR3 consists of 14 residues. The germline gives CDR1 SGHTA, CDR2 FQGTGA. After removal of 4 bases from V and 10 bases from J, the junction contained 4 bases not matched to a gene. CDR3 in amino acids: CASSSDRGESPLHF. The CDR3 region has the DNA TGTGCCAGCAGCTCGGACAGGGGGGAATCACCCCTCCACTTT. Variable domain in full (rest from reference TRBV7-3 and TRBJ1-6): GAGVSQTPSNKVTEKGKYVELRCDPISGHTALYWYRQSLGQGPEFLIYFQGTGAADDSGLPNDRFFAVRPEGSVSTLKIQRTERGDSAVYLCASSSDRGESPLHFGNGTRLTVT.

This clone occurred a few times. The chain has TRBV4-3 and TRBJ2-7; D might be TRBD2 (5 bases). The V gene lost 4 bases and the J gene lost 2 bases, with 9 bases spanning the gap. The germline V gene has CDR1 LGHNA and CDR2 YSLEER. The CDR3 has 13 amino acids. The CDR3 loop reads CASSRGLAYEQYF. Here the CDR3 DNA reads TGCGCCAGCAGCCGAGGGCTAGCCTACGAGCAGTACTTC.

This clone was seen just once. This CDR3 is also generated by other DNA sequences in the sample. The CDR3 loop reads CASRLDSNYGYTF. The CDR3 coding sequence is TGTGCCAGCCGCCTGGACAGTAACTATGGCTACACCTTC. The chain recombines TRBV6-5 with TRBJ1-2; D is perhaps TRBD1 (6 bases). Per germline, CDR1 MNHEY and CDR2 SVGAGI. Trimming took off 8 bases at V and 1 base at J, with 11 bases between the two ends. The CDR3 length is 13 residues.

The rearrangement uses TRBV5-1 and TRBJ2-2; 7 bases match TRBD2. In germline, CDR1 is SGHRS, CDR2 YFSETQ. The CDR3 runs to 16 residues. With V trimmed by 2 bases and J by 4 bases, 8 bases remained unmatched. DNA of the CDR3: TGCGCCAGCAGCTTAGTGTCTAGCGGCGGCACCGGGGAGCTGTTTTTT. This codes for CASSLVSSGGTGELFF.

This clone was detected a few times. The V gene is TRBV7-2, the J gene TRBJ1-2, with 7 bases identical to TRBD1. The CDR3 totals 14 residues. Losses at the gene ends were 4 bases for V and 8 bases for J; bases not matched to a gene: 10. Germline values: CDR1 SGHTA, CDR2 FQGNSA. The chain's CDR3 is CASSSGDRHMGYTF. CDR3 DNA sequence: TGTGCCAGCAGCTCAGGGGACAGACATATGGGCTACACCTTC.

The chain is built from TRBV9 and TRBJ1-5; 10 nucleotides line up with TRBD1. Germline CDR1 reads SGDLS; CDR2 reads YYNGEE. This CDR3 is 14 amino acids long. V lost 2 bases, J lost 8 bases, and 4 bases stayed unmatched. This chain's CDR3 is CASSVTGGDEPQHF. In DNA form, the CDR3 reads TGTGCCAGCAGCGTGACAGGGGGCGATGAGCCCCAGCATTTT. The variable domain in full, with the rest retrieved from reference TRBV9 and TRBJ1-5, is DSGVTQTPKHLITATGQRVTLRCSPRSGDLSVYWYQQSLDQGLQFLIQYYNGEERAKGNILERFSAQQFPDLHSELNLSSLELGDSALYFCASSVTGGDEPQHFGDGTRLSIL.

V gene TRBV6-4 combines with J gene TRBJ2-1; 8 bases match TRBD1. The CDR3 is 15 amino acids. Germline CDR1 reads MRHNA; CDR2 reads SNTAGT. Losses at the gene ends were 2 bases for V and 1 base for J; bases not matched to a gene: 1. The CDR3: CASSDTGGSYNEQFF. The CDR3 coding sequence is TGTGCCAGCAGTGACACAGGGGGGTCCTACAATGAGCAGTTCTTC.

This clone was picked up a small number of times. CDR3 region: CASSLEGRDTQYF. In DNA, the CDR3 is TGTGCCAGCAGCTTAGAGGGTAGAGATACGCAGTATTTT. The chain employs TRBV13 and TRBJ2-3; D gene uncertain. This CDR3 comprises 13 residues. Per the germline V gene, CDR1 is PRHDT and CDR2 is FYEKMQ (reference sequence). V dropped 1 base and J dropped 5 bases, with 7 bases sitting between them.

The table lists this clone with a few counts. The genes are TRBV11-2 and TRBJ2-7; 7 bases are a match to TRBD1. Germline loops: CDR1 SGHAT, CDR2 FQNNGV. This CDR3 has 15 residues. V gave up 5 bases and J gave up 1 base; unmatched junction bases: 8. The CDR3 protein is CASSPGQVQSYEQYF. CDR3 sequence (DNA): TGTGCCAGCAGCCCAGGACAGGTTCAGTCCTACGAGCAGTACTTC.

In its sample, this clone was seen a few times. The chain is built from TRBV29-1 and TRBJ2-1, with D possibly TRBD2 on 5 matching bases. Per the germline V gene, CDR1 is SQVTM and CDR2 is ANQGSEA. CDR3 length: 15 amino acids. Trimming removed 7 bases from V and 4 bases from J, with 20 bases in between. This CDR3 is CSGLNEGLGYNEQFF. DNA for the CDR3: TGCAGCGGGCTCAACGAGGGCCTTGGATACAATGAGCAGTTCTTC.

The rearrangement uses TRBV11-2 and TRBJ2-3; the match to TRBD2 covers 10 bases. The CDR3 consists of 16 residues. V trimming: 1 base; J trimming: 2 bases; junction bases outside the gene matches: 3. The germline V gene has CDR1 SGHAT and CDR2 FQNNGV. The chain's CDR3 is CASSLVLAGTTDTQYF. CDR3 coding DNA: TGTGCCAGCAGCTTAGTACTAGCGGGGACCACAGATACGCAGTATTTT.

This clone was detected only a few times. CDR3 DNA: TGTGCCAGCAGTACACCCGGGACCGGCACAGATACGCAGTATTTT. It encodes CASSTPGTGTDTQYF. The J gene is TRBJ2-3, the V gene TRBV28, with D possibly being TRBD1 or TRBD2 (5 bases each). Per germline, CDR1 MDHEN and CDR2 SYDVKM. The CDR3 is 15 residues long. V was shortened by 5 bases and J by 1 base, with 13 bases between the two germline ends.

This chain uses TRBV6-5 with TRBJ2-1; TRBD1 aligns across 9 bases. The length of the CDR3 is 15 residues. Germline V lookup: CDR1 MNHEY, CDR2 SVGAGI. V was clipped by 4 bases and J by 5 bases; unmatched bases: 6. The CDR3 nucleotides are TGTGCCAGCAGTTCCCGACAGGGGGTACACAATGAGCAGTTCTTC. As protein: CASSSRQGVHNEQFF.

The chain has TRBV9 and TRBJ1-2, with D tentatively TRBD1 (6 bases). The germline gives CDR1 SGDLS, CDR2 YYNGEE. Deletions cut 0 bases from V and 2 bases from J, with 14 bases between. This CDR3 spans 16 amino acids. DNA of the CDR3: TGTGCCAGCAGCGTAGGGGGAACACAGGGAAACTATGGCTACACCTTC. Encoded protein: CASSVGGTQGNYGYTF.

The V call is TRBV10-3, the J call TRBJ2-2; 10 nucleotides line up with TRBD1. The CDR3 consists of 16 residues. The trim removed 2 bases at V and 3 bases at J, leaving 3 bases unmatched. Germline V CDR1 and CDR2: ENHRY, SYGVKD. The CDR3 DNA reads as TGTGCCATCAGTGAGCGGACAGGGGGGCACACCGGGGAGCTGTTTTTT. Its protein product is CAISERTGGHTGELFF.

CDR3 sequence reads: CASSLAGIPFTDTQYF. The CDR3 nucleotides are TGTGCCAGCAGCTTAGCGGGGATCCCCTTCACAGATACGCAGTATTTT. This chain joins TRBV7-2 and TRBJ2-3; D unresolved. V lost 0 bases, J lost 2 bases, and 12 bases lay in between. This CDR3 spans 16 amino acids. Germline assignment: CDR1 SGHTA and CDR2 FQGNSA.

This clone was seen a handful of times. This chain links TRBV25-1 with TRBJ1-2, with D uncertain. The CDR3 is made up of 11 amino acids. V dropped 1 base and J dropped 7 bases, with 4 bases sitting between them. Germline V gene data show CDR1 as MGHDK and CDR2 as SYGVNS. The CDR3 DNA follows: TGTGCCAGCAGTGAATTAGGTGGCTACACCTTC. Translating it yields CASSELGGYTF.

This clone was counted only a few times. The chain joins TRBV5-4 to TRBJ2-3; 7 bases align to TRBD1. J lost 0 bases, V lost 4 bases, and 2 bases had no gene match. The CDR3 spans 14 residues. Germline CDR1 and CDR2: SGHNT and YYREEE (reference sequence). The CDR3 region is CASSPTGSTDTQYF. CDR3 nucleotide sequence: TGTGCCAGCAGCCCGACAGGGAGCACAGATACGCAGTATTTT.

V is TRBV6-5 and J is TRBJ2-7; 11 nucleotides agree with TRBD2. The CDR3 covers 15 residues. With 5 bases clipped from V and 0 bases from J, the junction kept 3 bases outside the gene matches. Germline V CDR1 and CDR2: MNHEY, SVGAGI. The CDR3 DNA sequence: TGTGCCAGCAGTCTCGGACTAGCGGGCTCCTACGAGCAGTACTTC. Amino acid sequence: CASSLGLAGSYEQYF.

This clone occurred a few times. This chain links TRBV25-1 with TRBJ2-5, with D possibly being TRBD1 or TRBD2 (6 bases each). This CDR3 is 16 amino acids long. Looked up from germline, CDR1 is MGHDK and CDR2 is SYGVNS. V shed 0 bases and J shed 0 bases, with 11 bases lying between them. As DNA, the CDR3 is TGTGCCAGCAGTGAATATAGGGGGGCAGACCAAGAGACCCAGTACTTC. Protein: CASSEYRGADQETQYF.

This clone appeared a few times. CDR3 in amino acids: CASSYSMFLSGNTIYF. CDR3 coding DNA: TGTGCCAGCAGTTACTCGATGTTCCTCTCTGGAAACACCATATATTTT. The chain has TRBV6-5 and TRBJ1-3; D is unclear. Germline-derived CDR1 and CDR2 are MNHEY and SVGAGI. The CDR3 extends over 16 amino acids. Trimming stripped 0 bases from V and 0 bases from J, with 9 bases between.